This TCR delta chain was sequenced for a study of γδ T cells in repeated Plasmodium falciparum infection. In its sample, this clone was seen many times. This sequence may be a read error, since a much larger clone differs from it by one base. This sample also contains other DNA sequences that code for the same CDR3. TCRdb re-called clones from the multiplex PCR reads using CATT. The table records tens of thousands of delta-chain clones, 0.98% of them present only once. Vgamma9/Vdelta2+ and Vdelta2-negative gammadelta T cells were flow-sorted from PBMC for bulk sequencing. The CDR3 covers 15 residues. V was pared by 5 bases and J by 2 bases, with 17 bases between. Germline CDR1 GEAIGNYY, CDR2 EKD.

The rearrangement joins TRDV2 to TRDJ1; D is possibly TRDD2 or TRDD3 (6 bases each). The sequence was collected from a pool of human donors (malaria-infected and uninfected, not separated). The sample was gamma-delta T cells from blood. The CDR3 DNA reads TGTGCCTGTGCTTCCTTACTGGGAGATACCGATAAACTCATCTTT. It encodes CACASLLGDTDKLIF.